These T cell receptor beta chains were read from a single sample in a study of T cells in Graves' hyperthyroidism and ophthalmopathy. TCRdb recomputed calls from the multiplex PCR reads with MiXCR, one row per CDR3 protein. The repertoire holds 250,000 or so distinct CDR3 sequences, with roughly 15% as singletons. Sequencing input: blood. Receptor source: a woman between 50 and 59 years old with Graves' hyperthyroidism that later progressed to Graves' ophthalmopathy. The CDR3 runs from the conserved cysteine through the conserved F or W. D genes are given only for firm matches. Expanded clones are given a class, and other clones once, few, many or no size at all.

v_gene: TRBV20-1
abundance: many
j_gene: TRBJ2-1
d_gene: TRBD2
CDR3aa: CSARPRTSGSYEQFF
CDR3nt: TGCAGTGCTAGGCCCAGGACTAGCGGGAGCTATGAGCAGTTCTTC

v_gene: TRBV6-1
abundance: many
j_gene: TRBJ2-7
d_gene: -
CDR3aa: CASSTSAHSPEQYF
CDR3nt: TGTGCCAGCAGTACGTCAGCCCATTCCCCCGAGCAGTACTTC

v_gene: TRBV28
abundance: many
j_gene: TRBJ2-1
d_gene: TRBD2
CDR3aa: CASGFGGEEDEQFF
CDR3nt: TGTGCCAGCGGTTTCGGGGGGGAGGAAGATGAGCAGTTCTTC

v_gene: TRBV11-2
abundance: many
j_gene: TRBJ2-1
d_gene: TRBD1
CDR3aa: CASSLGQGAYNEQFF
CDR3nt: TGCGCCAGCAGCTTGGGGCAGGGGGCTTACAATGAGCAGTTCTTC

v_gene: TRBV19
abundance: few
j_gene: TRBJ2-7
d_gene: TRBD2
CDR3aa: CASSKGGPYEQYF
CDR3nt: TGTGCCAGTAGTAAGGGAGGGCCCTACGAGCAGTACTTC

v_gene: TRBV25-1
abundance: few
j_gene: TRBJ2-3
d_gene: TRBD2
CDR3aa: CASSVSGSLDTQYF
CDR3nt: TGTGCCAGCAGTGTGAGCGGGAGTCTGGATACGCAGTATTTT

v_gene: TRBV12-3/TRBV12-4
abundance: many
j_gene: TRBJ2-1
d_gene: -
CDR3aa: CASSLAGVYNEQFF
CDR3nt: TGTGCCAGCAGTTTGGCAGGTGTATACAATGAGCAGTTCTTC

v_gene: TRBV10-3
abundance: many
j_gene: TRBJ2-7
d_gene: -
CDR3aa: CAISDQQGTYEQYF
CDR3nt: TGTGCCATCAGTGATCAACAGGGTACCTACGAGCAGTACTTC

v_gene: TRBV20-1
abundance: many
j_gene: TRBJ2-3
d_gene: TRBD2
CDR3aa: CSAKAPSGRSGGDTQYF
CDR3nt: TGCAGTGCTAAGGCCCCTAGCGGGAGGTCAGGAGGGGATACGCAGTATTTT

v_gene: TRBV27
abundance: -
j_gene: TRBJ2-7
d_gene: TRBD2
CDR3aa: CASSLADLGGSLDEQYF
CDR3nt: TGTGCCAGCAGTTTAGCCGATCTAGGCGGGAGTCTCGACGAGCAGTACTTC

v_gene: TRBV6-1
abundance: many
j_gene: TRBJ2-3
d_gene: -
CDR3aa: CASRGLVDTQYF
CDR3nt: TGTGCCAGCAGGGGCCTCGTGGATACGCAGTATTTT

v_gene: TRBV5-1
abundance: many
j_gene: TRBJ2-1
d_gene: -
CDR3aa: CASSLLEGYSYNEQFF
CDR3nt: TGCGCCAGCAGTTTGCTCGAGGGTTATTCCTACAATGAGCAGTTCTTC

v_gene: TRBV12-3/TRBV12-4
abundance: many
j_gene: TRBJ1-4
d_gene: -
CDR3aa: CASSFEWEKLFF
CDR3nt: TGTGCCAGCAGTTTTGAGTGGGAAAAACTGTTTTTT

v_gene: TRBV7-9
abundance: many
j_gene: TRBJ2-7
d_gene: -
CDR3aa: CASSPHRGLGYEQYF
CDR3nt: TGTGCCAGCAGCCCCCACCGCGGGTTAGGCTACGAGCAGTACTTC

v_gene: TRBV10-3
abundance: many
j_gene: TRBJ1-1
d_gene: -
CDR3aa: CAISESPGGGTEAFF
CDR3nt: TGTGCCATCAGTGAGTCGCCGGGGGGCGGCACTGAAGCTTTCTTT

v_gene: TRBV12-3/TRBV12-4
abundance: many
j_gene: TRBJ2-2
d_gene: TRBD2
CDR3aa: CASSLWVAGNTGELFF
CDR3nt: TGTGCCAGCAGTTTATGGGTAGCGGGAAACACCGGGGAGCTGTTTTTT

v_gene: TRBV18
abundance: -
j_gene: TRBJ1-4
d_gene: -
CDR3aa: CAISPPDFEEKLFF
CDR3nt: TGTGCCATCTCGCCCCCGGACTTTGAAGAAAAACTGTTTTTT

v_gene: TRBV6-6
abundance: many
j_gene: TRBJ2-5
d_gene: -
CDR3aa: CASSYYGLQETQYF
CDR3nt: TGTGCCAGCAGTTACTACGGCTTACAAGAGACCCAGTACTTC

v_gene: TRBV5-6
abundance: -
j_gene: TRBJ2-7
d_gene: TRBD1
CDR3aa: CASSRPRTGKYEQYF
CDR3nt: TGTGCCAGCAGCCGACCTCGGACAGGGAAGTACGAGCAGTACTTC

v_gene: TRBV5-1
abundance: many
j_gene: TRBJ1-1
d_gene: -
CDR3aa: CASSLRQGRAEAFF
CDR3nt: TGCGCCAGCAGCTTGAGGCAGGGTAGGGCTGAAGCTTTCTTT

v_gene: TRBV20-1
abundance: many
j_gene: TRBJ2-1
d_gene: -
CDR3aa: CSARVGLTSYNEQFF
CDR3nt: TGCAGTGCTAGAGTGGGACTCACCTCCTACAATGAGCAGTTCTTC

v_gene: TRBV18
abundance: many
j_gene: TRBJ1-2
d_gene: TRBD1
CDR3aa: CASSLLQGARAHGYTF
CDR3nt: TGTGCCAGCTCACTCCTACAGGGGGCACGGGCGCATGGCTACACCTTC

v_gene: TRBV7-8
abundance: many
j_gene: TRBJ2-5
d_gene: -
CDR3aa: CASSSGPGGTQYF
CDR3nt: TGTGCCAGCAGTAGCGGTCCTGGGGGGACCCAGTACTTC

v_gene: TRBV7-9
abundance: many
j_gene: TRBJ2-7
d_gene: TRBD2
CDR3aa: CASAGWSAGGYEQYF
CDR3nt: TGTGCCAGCGCTGGGTGGTCTGCGGGAGGGTATGAGCAGTACTTC

v_gene: TRBV4-2
abundance: -
j_gene: TRBJ2-1
d_gene: TRBD2
CDR3aa: CASSQKPGLAGPNEQFF
CDR3nt: TGTGCCAGCAGCCAAAAGCCGGGACTAGCGGGCCCCAATGAGCAGTTCTTC

v_gene: TRBV7-3
abundance: many
j_gene: TRBJ2-1
d_gene: -
CDR3aa: CASSFRQGTNEQFF
CDR3nt: TGTGCCAGCAGCTTCAGGCAGGGGACGAATGAGCAGTTCTTC